These T cell receptor beta chains were read from a single sample in a study of blood T cell repertoires in COVID-19. This table comes from immunoSEQ multiplex PCR, and its TCRdb copy is limited to in-frame clones, with some not included. The sample carries a few hundred thousand clones, about 87% recorded once. Sequencing was done on a sample of peripheral blood. Every receptor here comes from a woman between 45 and 60 years old who had recovered from COVID-19. Both conserved end residues are part of each CDR3. The D gene is left open where the match is weak. Size values are once, few and many counts, or a class for expanded clones, and some rows have none.

j_gene,v_gene,abundance,d_gene,CDR3aa,CDR3nt
TRBJ1-1,TRBV11-1,NA,NA,CASSRLPSTEAFF,TGTGCCAGCAGCAGACTCCCCAGCACTGAAGCTTTCTTT
TRBJ2-7,TRBV19,NA,NA,CASSTTTVGEQYF,TGTGCCAGTAGTACGACGACAGTGGGCGAGCAGTACTTC
TRBJ2-2,TRBV4-3,NA,TRBD1,CASRRTGNTGELFF,TGCGCCAGCAGGAGGACAGGGAACACCGGGGAGCTGTTTTTT
TRBJ2-5,TRBV10-3,NA,NA,CATWGEYQETQYF,TGTGCCACCTGGGGGGAGTACCAAGAGACCCAGTACTTC
TRBJ1-3,TRBV24-1,NA,NA,CATSDRGLSSGNTIYF,TGTGCCACCAGTGACAGGGGCCTCTCCTCTGGAAACACCATATATTTT
TRBJ2-1,TRBV7-2,once,TRBD2,CASSPPSGREQFF,TGTGCCAGCAGCCCCCCGAGCGGGAGGGAGCAGTTCTTC
TRBJ2-1,TRBV29-1,NA,NA,CSVWAAQNEQFF,TGCAGCGTGTGGGCAGCACAAAATGAGCAGTTCTTC
TRBJ2-5,TRBV9,NA,NA,CASSAAGQETQYF,TGTGCCAGCAGCGCCGCGGGGCAAGAGACCCAGTACTTC
TRBJ2-7,TRBV5-8,NA,NA,CASTRLSGEQYF,TGTGCCAGCACCCGACTATCCGGGGAGCAGTACTTC
TRBJ1-4,TRBV4-3,NA,NA,CASRQDLTREKLFF,TGCGCCAGCAGACAAGACCTTACGCGGGAAAAACTGTTTTTT
TRBJ2-7,TRBV11-1,NA,TRBD1,CASSQQGPYSYEQYF,TGTGCCAGCAGCCAACAGGGGCCCTACTCCTACGAGCAGTACTTC
TRBJ2-1,TRBV6-2/TRBV6-3,NA,TRBD2,CASSYSLKVAGYNEQFF,TGTGCCAGCAGTTACTCTCTTAAGGTAGCGGGGTACAATGAGCAGTTCTTC
TRBJ1-5,TRBV19,few,TRBD1,CASLGTGGAVSVNQPQHF,TGTGCCAGCCTCGGGACAGGGGGCGCAGTGAGCGTTAATCAGCCCCAGCATTTT
TRBJ1-1,TRBV7-2,NA,NA,CASSLGGGFGTEAFF,TGTGCCAGCAGCTTAGGCGGGGGCTTTGGCACTGAAGCTTTCTTT
TRBJ2-1,TRBV11-2,NA,TRBD2,CVSSLVGGRFYNEQFF,TGTGTCAGCAGCTTAGTTGGCGGGAGGTTCTACAATGAGCAGTTCTTC
TRBJ1-2,TRBV20-1,NA,NA,CSAGNRREDF,TGCAGTGCGGGGAACAGGCGGGAGGACTTC
TRBJ2-7,TRBV5-1,NA,NA,CASSLVVSEQYF,TGCGCCAGCAGCTTGGTGGTTAGCGAGCAGTACTTC
TRBJ1-6,TRBV30,NA,NA,CAWSGQGPIESYNSPLHF,TGTGCCTGGAGCGGTCAGGGGCCGATAGAATCCTATAATTCACCCCTCCACTTT